This T cell receptor (beta chain) is from a study of neoadjuvant anti-PD-1 for oral cavity cancer. At the level of the study: Patients without progression got a fourth dose around day 43. The study, taken as a whole, reports: After neoadjuvant nivolumab, PBMC T cell clonality was significantly higher in non-responders than responders.

Time point reported: after neoadjuvant nivolumab, at surgical resection. Cohort: HPV-negative, locally advanced oral cavity squamous cell carcinoma patients. No culture or expansion preceded analysis of these blood cells. In regard to this clone: Antigen specificity is unknown.

CDR3 length: 12 amino acids. The junction had 0 bases not matched to a gene; V was cut back by 0 bases and J by 7 bases. CDR1 and CDR2 from the germline V gene are SGHRS and YFSETQ. Profiled with immunoSEQ multiplex PCR; TCRdb holds only in-frame clones, not every one. The repertoire consists of over 65,000 clones, with approximately 87% occurring once and the leading ten covering around 3%. Sequencing used PBMCs, obtained after nivolumab (anti-PD-1) treatment. The sequence derives from a person aged 35-79 years with oral cavity squamous cell carcinoma. This chain joins TRBV5-1 and TRBJ1-2; 7 nucleotides match TRBD1. The CDR3 protein is CASSLDRGGYTF. CDR3 DNA sequence: TGCGCCAGCAGCTTGGACAGGGGTGGCTACACCTTC.